Sequencing of this T cell receptor (beta chain) was carried out in a study of early T cells in non-severe SARS-CoV-2 infection. TCRdb called the 5' RACE reads again in MiXCR, with one record for every CDR3 protein. This sample has 55,000 to 75,000 distinct CDR3 sequences; more than 7% occur once, and the top ten carry about 3.3%. This CDR3 has 15 amino acids. V was clipped by 6 bases and J by 3 bases, with 18 bases between them. From germline, CDR1 is DFQATT and CDR2 SNEGSKA (reference sequence). This receptor was identified in an adult who was a healthcare worker with PCR-confirmed SARS-CoV-2 infection or an uninfected control (not recorded which). V usage is TRBV20-1 and J usage is TRBJ2-1; perhaps TRBD2 as D (6 bases). The sample consisted of whole blood. The chain's CDR3 is CSAEPSSENYNEQFF. The CDR3 DNA reads TGCAGTGCCGAACCTTCTAGCGAGAACTACAATGAGCAGTTCTTC.